This T cell receptor (beta chain) stems from a study of cytomegalovirus exposure and HLA in healthy donors (dated by TCRdb to the late 2010s). Notes on the research overall: An earlier analysis of approximately 640 of the donors reported 276 Gb of sequence data and some 100 million unique TCR beta sequences from some 180 million T cells. An early release that covered approximately 600 HLA-typed donors contained about 300 gigabases of sequencing data and some 87 million unique TCR sequences. Of the approximately 400 genotyped donors, approximately 80% fell in the genetic ancestry cluster associated with self-reported Caucasian donors. The aim of the study was to test whether cataloging public T cell receptors could identify signatures of past pathogen exposure. The study used immunosequencing to profile the T cell repertoires of several hundred subjects and linked those repertoires to cytomegalovirus serostatus. A separate validation cohort of 100 to 150 different subjects was used in addition to the roughly 670-subject first cohort. The study combined high-throughput TCR immunosequencing, statistical association of individual TCRs with disease status, and machine learning to predict cytomegalovirus infection status. In a later analysis, previously published TCR beta repertoires from 550 to 750 donors were re-analyzed and high-resolution HLA genotyping was added so that TCR occurrence patterns could be studied. The later analysis used no new phenotypic data to find candidate immune exposures, relying instead on TCR beta sequences and their occurrence across donors. An earlier analysis of around 580 of the donors used high-throughput TCR beta sequencing to judge whether each TCR beta V gene segment behaved as functional or pseudogenic. Donor age, sex, ethnicity and CMV serostatus were collected together with the repertoire data. A later genetic analysis used genome-wide SNP genotypes for about 65% of the 666 donors, treating that subset as a discovery cohort. Every repertoire in the discovery cohort had been generated on one and the same sequencing platform. Class I and class II HLA loci were covered by the typing at four-digit resolution. Typing coverage differed by locus: A, B, C, DRB1 and DQB1 were typed in roughly 629-640 donors, DQA1 in roughly 500, DPA1 in 600 to 610, and DPB1 in 450 to 480. Because of strong linkage in the cohort, roughly five DR-DQ haplotypes were treated as single units for association and clustering. Among about 360 genotyped donors of the cohort, an average of around 240,000 unique TCR beta nucleotide sequences were sequenced per donor, roughly 18% of them non-productive. Overall study outcomes, separate from this receptor: A later analysis found that TCR association rates varied across HLA loci, with DRB1 alleles showing the most associated TCRs and HLA-C alleles the fewest. A later analysis associated some 17,000 TCR beta sequences with specific HLA alleles at a false discovery rate of 0.05. According to the authors, the approach could potentially be generalized to other disease states and immunological phenotypes. The 87-base-pair reads could not distinguish some IMGT-functional V segments, including TRBV6-2 and TRBV6-3, so those segments were excluded. HLA typing was unavailable for some donors at each locus, so association tests used only the typed subset. While some public TCRs were present in many individuals, most TCR sequences turned up only very rarely across donors. Presence/absence analyses assumed roughly uniform sequencing depth across donors, an assumption that may not hold. Strong co-occurrence of HLA alleles, especially DR and DQ, made assigning TCR associations to individual alleles difficult. About 17 rarely observed V segments, including chromosome 9 orphons, were excluded from the earlier analysis of about 500 of the donors because counts were too low. An association between a missense DCLRE1C variant and V-gene and J-gene trimming of TCR beta chains was found in a later genetic analysis and replicated in an independent cohort. A later analysis found that HLA-associated TCR beta chains were more clonally expanded and had lower generation probabilities than equally common non-associated chains. In a later analysis, most CMV-associated TCR beta chains were found to appear HLA-restricted, with HLA associations seemingly driven largely by CMV exposure. An earlier analysis of approximately 570 of the donors showed that most TCR beta V segments appeared in productive rearrangements either about 87% or about 30% of the time, which broadly matched IMGT annotations. A later analysis reported that several top co-occurrence clusters appeared linked to parvovirus B19, influenza, CMV and Epstein-Barr virus. The study listed 150 to 200 TCR beta chains as associated with cytomegalovirus. A few of the identified cytomegalovirus-associated TCR beta chains were confirmed in vitro to be specific for cytomegalovirus antigens. In this cohort, only TCR beta chains were sequenced, and detectable features were limited by the absence of alpha or paired-chain data. Immune exposure information for the cohort was limited to CMV serostatus. A cluster of highly shared sequence variants was judged likely to represent a technical artifact of the sequencing pipeline. Correlated functional status among segregating V segments might reflect linkage disequilibrium, but an unknown experimental factor could not be ruled out. A later genetic analysis reported fewer N-insertions in productive TCRs among donors in an Asian-associated ancestry cluster than the roughly 700-donor mean. A further reported finding was that TCR beta sequences accurately predicted the HLA-A and HLA-B alleles for most subjects in the first cohort. The classifier was reported to diagnose cytomegalovirus status with high specificity and sensitivity in both the original cohort and the validation cohort.

Comments on this clone: Its target antigen remains unknown. Per-base qualities were not stored, and no clone one base away is much larger.

The cohort comprised 666 healthy bone marrow donors. All cohort members were sampled while nominally healthy, although unrecorded immune exposures were likely present. The donor was CMV seronegative and belonged to the group of around 350 seronegative cohort members. Every donor gave a peripheral blood sample, and the peripheral blood mononuclear cells from that sample were used for TCR beta sequencing. Genomic DNA extraction from the blood cell samples was performed with the Qiagen DNeasy Blood Extraction Kit. The method behind the library was the immunoSEQ multiplex PCR assay. The multiplex PCR relied on a mix of 60 forward primers for TCR Vbeta segments and 13 reverse primers for TCR Jbeta segments. A multiplex PCR assay on genomic DNA amplified the CDR3 region of rearranged TCR beta genes. The Illumina HiSeq System was used to sequence the amplified TCR beta libraries as 87-base-pair reads. The study's own analysis went as follows. In a later analysis, tens of millions of unique TCR beta chains were counted across the approximately 620 repertoires, and roughly 9.9 million of these chains were shared by at least two donors. Raw reads were error-corrected and collapsed into unique sequences by a nearest-neighbor algorithm in which closely related sequences were merged to remove PCR and sequencing errors. To assign V, D and J gene segments, CDR3 sequences were aligned to IMGT reference sequences. For a sequence to be retained, a match of at least six nucleotides to both a V gene segment and a J gene segment was required. Rearrangements were classified as productive when the CDR3 lacked stop codons and remained in frame with V and J, and all other rearrangements were classified as non-productive. CDR3 was defined according to IMGT convention as the region running from the second conserved V-encoded cysteine to the conserved J-encoded phenylalanine. Sequences without an unambiguous match to a single V gene segment were excluded from the earlier analysis of 450 to 650 of the donors. In an earlier analysis of around 590 of the donors, a V segment was called functional when productive rearrangements were above 56.7%, and segregating when the standard deviation between donors exceeded 5%. A statistical classification framework was built to diagnose cytomegalovirus status from the catalog of TCR beta chain sequences. A later analysis assigned V and J genes by comparing TCR nucleotide sequences with IMGT/GENE-DB human TR gene sequences. The TCRdist pipeline was used in a later analysis to assign CDR3 sequences and most-parsimonious VDJ recombination scenarios. A later analysis defined each TCR beta chain by its CDR3 amino acid sequence plus V-gene family, and excluded reads lacking a unique V-gene family. To address suspected cross-contamination and a sequencing artifact, a later analysis removed over 500 highly shared, low-generation-probability nucleotide sequences. For each public chain, a later analysis derived a clonal expansion index from normalized ranks of inferred template counts within each repertoire. A later analysis computed generation probabilities with a VDJ recombination model fitted to out-of-frame rearrangements, and checked the results against IGoR. A later analysis scored TCR-TCR, TCR-HLA and TCR-CMV co-occurrence with hypergeometric tests, applying a repertoire-size bias correction to TCR pairs. To estimate false discovery rates, a later analysis permuted the HLA or CMV assignments 20 times. In a later analysis, co-occurring TCRs were grouped with DBSCAN, and TCRdist sequence similarity was added when clustering was performed within HLA-allele-positive subsets. Repertoires with fewer than 30,000 or more than 120,000 public chains, plus five repertoires with anomalous nucleotide sharing, were excluded from co-occurrence clustering. The table was pulled from immuneACCESS by TCRdb, which kept in-frame rearrangements only. Such tables lose some clones; where checked, under half of the loss comes from unresolved V genes, and the rest has no known cause. Clone size and the V and J calls come from that table; the DNA yielded D and trimming. The sample table lists roughly 120,000 clones, roughly 79% of them with a count of one. Jointly, the top ten make up 3.9% of the sample.

As encoded in the germline V gene, CDR1 is ENHRY while CDR2 is SYGVKD. The CDR3, cysteine through phenylalanine, is 12 amino acids long. Only CDR3 DNA remains: 36 bases, in frame from the first base. V is cut back by 10 bases and J by 9 bases, with 8 bases in the junction unmatched. Sequenced: PBMCs. Recombination connected TRBV10-3 to TRBJ2-1; 8 bases in between match TRBD2. This clonotype was sampled from a woman in her 30s in good health and CMV-seronegative. Here is the DNA: TGTGCCACCAGGGGTAGCGGGACTGAGCAGTTCTTC. This codes for CATRGSGTEQFF.